This T cell receptor (beta chain) was captured by sequencing in a study of T cell clonotyping in hematopoietic cell transplantation. Time point noted: recipient sample about 28 days before transplant, after cytoreduction. Study findings and constraints: Without cell sorting, CD4 versus CD8 contributions remain unresolved. At the given depth, recipient repertoires were over 95% de novo clonotypes. Higher Inverse Simpson Index values in graft donor and pretransplant recipient predicted broader posttransplant TCR diversity.

The table lists this clone with a count of one. Its antigen is not known. Data came from immunoSEQ multiplex PCR; TCRdb stores just in-frame clones and leaves some out. There are about 47,000 clones in the sample; about four fifths occur only once, and roughly 5.7% lies in the top ten. This CDR3 region has 16 residues. CDR1 is LNHDA, CDR2 SQIVND, per germline (reference sequence). V was cut by 3 bases and J by 5 bases, with 17 bases left in between. The chain employs TRBV19 and TRBJ1-5, with D perhaps TRBD1 (6 bases). Material: peripheral blood mononuclear cells, obtained before stem cell transplant. The sequence came from a man in his 60s with myelodysplastic syndrome. Some clones in this sample may be carry-over from other donors' samples. The CDR3 DNA is TGTGCCAGTAGTATTACAGGGAAAACTCGCGATCAGCCCCAGCATTTT. Residues: CASSITGKTRDQPQHF.